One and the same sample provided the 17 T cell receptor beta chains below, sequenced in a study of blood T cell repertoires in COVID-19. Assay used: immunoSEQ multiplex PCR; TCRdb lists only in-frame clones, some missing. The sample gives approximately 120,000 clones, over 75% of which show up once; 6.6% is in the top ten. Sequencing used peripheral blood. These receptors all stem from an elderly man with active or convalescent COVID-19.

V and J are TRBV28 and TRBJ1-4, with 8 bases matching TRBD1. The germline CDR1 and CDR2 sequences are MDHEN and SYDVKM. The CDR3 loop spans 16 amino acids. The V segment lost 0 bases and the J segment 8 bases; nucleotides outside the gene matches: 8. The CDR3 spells CASSLWSPRQGEKLFF. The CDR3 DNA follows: TGTGCCAGCAGTTTATGGAGTCCGAGACAGGGGGAAAAACTGTTTTTT.

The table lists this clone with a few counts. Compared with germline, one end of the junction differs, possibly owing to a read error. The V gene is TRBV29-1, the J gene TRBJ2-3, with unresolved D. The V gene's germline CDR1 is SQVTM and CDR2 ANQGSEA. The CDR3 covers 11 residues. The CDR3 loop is CSALRTDTQYF. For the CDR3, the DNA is TGCAGCGCGCTACGCACTGATACGCAGTATTTT.

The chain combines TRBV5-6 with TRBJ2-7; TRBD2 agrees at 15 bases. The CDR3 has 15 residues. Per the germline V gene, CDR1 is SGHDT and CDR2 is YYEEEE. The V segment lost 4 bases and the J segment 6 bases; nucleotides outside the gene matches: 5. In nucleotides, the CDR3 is TGTGCCAGCAGCGGTGGACTAGCGGGAGGGCGCGAGCAGTACTTC. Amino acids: CASSGGLAGGREQYF. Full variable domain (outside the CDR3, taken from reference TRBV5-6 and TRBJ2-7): DAGVTQSPTHLIKTRGQQVTLRCSPKSGHDTVSWYQQALGQGPQFIFQYYEEEERQRGNFPDRFSGHQFPNYSSELNVNALLLGDSALYLCASSGGLAGGREQYFGPGTRLTVT.

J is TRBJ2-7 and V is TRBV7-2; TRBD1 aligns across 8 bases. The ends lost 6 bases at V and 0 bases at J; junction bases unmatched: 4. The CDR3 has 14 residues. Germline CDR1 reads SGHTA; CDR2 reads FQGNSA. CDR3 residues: CASSPDRVSYEQYF. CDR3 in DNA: TGTGCCAGCAGTCCGGACAGGGTCTCCTACGAGCAGTACTTC. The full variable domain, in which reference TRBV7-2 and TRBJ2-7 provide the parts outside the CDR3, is GAGVSQSPSNKVTEKGKDVELRCDPISGHTALYWYRQSLGQGLEFLIYFQGNSAPDKSGLPSDRFSAERTGGSVSTLTIQRTQQEDSAVYLCASSPDRVSYEQYFGPGTRLTVT.

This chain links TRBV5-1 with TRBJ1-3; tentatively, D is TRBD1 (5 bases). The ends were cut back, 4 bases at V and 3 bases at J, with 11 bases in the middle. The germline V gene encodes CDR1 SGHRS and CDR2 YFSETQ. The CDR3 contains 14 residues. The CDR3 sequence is CASSPMGGGNTIYF. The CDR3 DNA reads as TGCGCCAGCAGCCCGATGGGGGGTGGAAACACCATATATTTT.

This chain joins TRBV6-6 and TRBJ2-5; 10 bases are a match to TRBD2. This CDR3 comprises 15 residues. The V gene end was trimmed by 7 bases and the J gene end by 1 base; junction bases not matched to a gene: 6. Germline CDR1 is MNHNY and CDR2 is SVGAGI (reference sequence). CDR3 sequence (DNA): TGTGCCAGCACCAGAGCGGGGGGGGCCCAAGAGACCCAGTACTTC. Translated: CASTRAGGAQETQYF.

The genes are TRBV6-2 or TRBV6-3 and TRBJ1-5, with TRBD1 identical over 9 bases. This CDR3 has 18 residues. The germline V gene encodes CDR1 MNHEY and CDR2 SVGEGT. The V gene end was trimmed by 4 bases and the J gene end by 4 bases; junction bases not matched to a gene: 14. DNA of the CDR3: TGTGCCAGCAGTTTGGACCGGGACAGGGCTATACGGAATCAGCCCCAGCATTTT. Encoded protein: CASSLDRDRAIRNQPQHF.

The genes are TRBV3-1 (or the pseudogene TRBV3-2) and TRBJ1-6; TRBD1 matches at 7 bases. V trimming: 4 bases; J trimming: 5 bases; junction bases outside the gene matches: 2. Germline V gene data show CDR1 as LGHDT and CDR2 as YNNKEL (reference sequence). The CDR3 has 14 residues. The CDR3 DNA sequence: TGTGCCAGCAGCCGGGGACAGAATAATTCACCCCTCCACTTT. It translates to CASSRGQNNSPLHF.

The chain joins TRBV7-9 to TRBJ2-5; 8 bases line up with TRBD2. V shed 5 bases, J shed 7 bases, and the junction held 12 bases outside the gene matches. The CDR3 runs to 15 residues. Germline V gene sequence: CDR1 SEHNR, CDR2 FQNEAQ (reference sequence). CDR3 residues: CASSPAIAGPGTQYF. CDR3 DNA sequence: TGTGCCAGCAGCCCCGCCATAGCGGGGCCCGGGACCCAGTACTTC.

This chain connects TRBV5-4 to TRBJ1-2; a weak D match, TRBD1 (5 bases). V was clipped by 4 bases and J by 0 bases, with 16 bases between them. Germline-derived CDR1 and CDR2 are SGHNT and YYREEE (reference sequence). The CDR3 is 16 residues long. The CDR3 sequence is CASSAGRTSANYGYTF. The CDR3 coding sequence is TGTGCCAGCAGCGCTGGGAGGACATCAGCTAACTATGGCTACACCTTC. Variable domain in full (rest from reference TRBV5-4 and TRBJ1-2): ETGVTQSPTHLIKTRGQQVTLRCSSQSGHNTVSWYQQALGQGPQFIFQYYREEENGRGNFPPRFSGLQFPNYSSELNVNALELDDSALYLCASSAGRTSANYGYTFGSGTRLTVV.

As DNA, the CDR3 is TGTGCCACCAGTGGTGCGGGAGAAGGGACAGATACGCAGTATTTT. Its protein is CATSGAGEGTDTQYF. The J gene is TRBJ2-3, the V gene TRBV24-1; 7 nucleotides line up with TRBD2. CDR1 is KGHDR, CDR2 SFDVKD, per germline. This CDR3 spans 15 amino acids. Losses at the gene ends were 5 bases for V and 3 bases for J; bases not matched to a gene: 7.

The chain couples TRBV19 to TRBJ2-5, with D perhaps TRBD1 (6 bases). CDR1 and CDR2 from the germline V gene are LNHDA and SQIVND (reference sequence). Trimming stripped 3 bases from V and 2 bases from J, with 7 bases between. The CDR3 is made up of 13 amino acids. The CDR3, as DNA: TGTGCCAGTAGTATTACAGGGCAAGAGACCCAGTACTTC. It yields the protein CASSITGQETQYF.

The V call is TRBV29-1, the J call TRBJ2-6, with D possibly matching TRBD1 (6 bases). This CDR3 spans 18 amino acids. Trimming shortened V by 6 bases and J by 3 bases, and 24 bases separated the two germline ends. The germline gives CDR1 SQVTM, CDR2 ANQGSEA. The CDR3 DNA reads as TGCAGCGTCGCAGTGCCGGGACACTTGACGGGTGGGGCCAACGTCCTGACTTTC. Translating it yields CSVAVPGHLTGGANVLTF.

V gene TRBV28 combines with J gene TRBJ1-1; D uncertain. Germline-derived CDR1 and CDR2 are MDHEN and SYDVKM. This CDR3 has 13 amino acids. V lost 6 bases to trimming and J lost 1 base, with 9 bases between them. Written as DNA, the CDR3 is TGTGCCAGCAGCCCCGTCCGGAACACTGAAGCTTTCTTT. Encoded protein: CASSPVRNTEAFF.

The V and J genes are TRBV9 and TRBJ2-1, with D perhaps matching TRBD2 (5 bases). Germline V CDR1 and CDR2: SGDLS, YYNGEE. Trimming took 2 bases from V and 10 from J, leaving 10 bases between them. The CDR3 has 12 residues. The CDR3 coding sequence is TGTGCCAGCAGCGTGACTACCAGGGAGCAGTTCTTC. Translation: CASSVTTREQFF.

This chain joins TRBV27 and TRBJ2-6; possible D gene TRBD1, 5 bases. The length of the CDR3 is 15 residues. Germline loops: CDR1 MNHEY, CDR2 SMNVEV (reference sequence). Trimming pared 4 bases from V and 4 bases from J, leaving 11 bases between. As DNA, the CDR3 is TGTGCCAGCAGTTCTCAGGGTTCAGGGGCCAACGTCCTGACTTTC. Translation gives CASSSQGSGANVLTF.

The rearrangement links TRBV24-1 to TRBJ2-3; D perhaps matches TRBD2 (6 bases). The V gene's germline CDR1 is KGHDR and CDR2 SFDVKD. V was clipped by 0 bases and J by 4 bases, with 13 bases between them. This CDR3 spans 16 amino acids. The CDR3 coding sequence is TGTGCCACCAGTGATTTGCCTAGCGTTGGTGCAGATACGCAGTATTTT. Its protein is CATSDLPSVGADTQYF.